What follows describes a single TCR beta chain. Its antigen is unknown. Base qualities are missing; no much larger clone stands one base away. TCRbeta CDR3 regions were amplified from genomic DNA by means of the immunoSEQ Assay, a bias-controlled multiplex PCR. Processing in the source paper ran as follows. The number of nucleated cells in each sample was estimated by amplification of reference gene primers within the assay. To quantify the absolute abundance of each unique TCRbeta CDR3 rearrangement, sequence reads were collapsed and filtered. For each sample, productive Simpson clonality was calculated as the square root of Simpson's diversity index over productive rearrangements. This is the immuneACCESS table as TCRdb keeps it, with only in-frame sequences that have V and J called. A part of the clones is gone; compared with another copy, unresolved V genes explain less than half, and the rest is unexplained. Clone size and the V and J calls come from that table; the DNA yielded D and trimming. This sample lists some 73,000 clones; 75% to 80% were detected once. The leading ten clones occupy around 2.3% of the sample.

The sample is drawn from a study of blood T cell repertoires in COVID-19 (dated by TCRdb to the early 2020s). Some background on the complete study: The collaborator samples originated in the United States, Italy and Spain and spanned the acute and convalescent phases of COVID-19. Where HLA class I and class II types were available, the types were taken from metadata supplied by the sample provider, not from assay-based typing. Subjects who had been exposed to COVID-19, were actively infected with it, or had recovered from it provided the deeply sampled blood TCRbeta repertoires that made up the dataset. Samples were obtained from the ongoing ImmuneRACE study (first 160 participants) and from about 1,300 subjects provided by 6 global collaborators. Sample metadata almost always included a de-identified subject ID, COVID-19 status, age in years and sex. A freely available public database, intended as a resource for researchers studying the immune response to SARS-CoV-2, is where the repertoires were released. The material from the prospective study consisted of cDNA or gDNA derived from T cells, B-cell-depleted T cells, or PBMCs. Study-level results and caveats: The quantity of clinical and demographic metadata differed by source and by participant and was supplied without curation.

One collaborating source in Seattle enrolled patients while the patients were actively infected and followed the patients over time throughout the course of disease. Collaborating institutions collected whole blood in K2EDTA tubes following their own protocols. For TCRbeta analysis, collaborators shipped samples in one of three forms: frozen whole blood, isolated PBMCs, or DNA extracted from either of those sample types. According to the germline V gene, CDR1 reads SGHTA and CDR2 reads FQGTGA. V ends up 4 bases short and J 7 bases short, with an unmatched junction base count of 7. The CDR3 starts with the cysteine, ends with the phenylalanine, and has 15 residues. The entry retains the CDR3 DNA only, 45 bases that are in frame from base 1.

Sequenced material: peripheral blood. The TCR originated in a man aged 65-85 years with COVID-19, enrolled during active disease. The chain is assembled from TRBV7-3 and TRBJ2-1, with TRBD1 matching 10 junction bases. CDR3 loop: CASSSRQGARNEQFF. The nucleotide sequence is given as TGTGCCAGCAGCTCTCGACAGGGGGCGAGGAATGAGCAGTTCTTC.